The source of this T cell receptor (beta chain) is a study of CD8+ T cells in alopecia areata (dated by TCRdb to 2016 to 2019). At the level of the whole study: Treated patients were enrolled in an open-label pilot trial of oral tofacitinib at 5 to 10 mg twice daily for moderate-to-severe alopecia areata. Tofacitinib was given for 6 to 18 months, followed by 6 months of follow-up off drug to assess delayed response and recurrence. In treated patients, disease severity was measured using the SALT score, which gives the percentage of scalp surface area affected. High-throughput TCRbeta sequencing was used to examine T cell clonal expansion in alopecia areata in both the C3H/HeJ mouse model and human patients. Scalp tissue and sorted CD4+ and CD8+ peripheral blood T cells from patchy and totalis/universalis alopecia areata patients and from healthy controls were covered by human TCRbeta sequencing. Tofacitinib-treated patients had biopsies at baseline and at 4 and 24 weeks of treatment, with a later scalp biopsy in several patients. Clonality in the scalp was compared among normal scalp (n=4), patchy alopecia areata scalp (n=8), and alopecia totalis/universalis scalp (n=8). RNA was extracted with the PAXgene miRNA kit for fixed scalp, the miRNeasy kit for PBMCs, and the RNeasy kit for mouse skin. TCRbeta CDR3 regions were amplified by immunoSEQ multiplex PCR with 35 Vbeta forward and 13 Jbeta reverse primers. The research as a whole found: Many expanded lesional clones persisted in scalp and blood during tofacitinib treatment, which may partly explain relapse after stopping treatment. TCR sequences shared between patients were less clear than in mice, possibly partly because of HLA diversity in the patient population. Unlike mouse skin, which is dominated by gammadelta T cells, normal human skin has resident alphabeta T cells that are also sequenced, and this complicates analysis of the scalp TCR repertoire. Compared with normal scalp, lesional scalp had higher clonality and more expanded CD8+ clones, particularly in alopecia totalis/universalis, a pattern that suggests antigenic drive. Scalp clonality and the number of expanded CD8+ clones among the top 100 scalp clones were significantly decreased by tofacitinib. Because the treated cohort was small and had just a single nonresponder, larger studies are needed to establish links between baseline CD8+ expansion and response.

The library was prepared using the immunoSEQ multiplex PCR assay. RNA was extracted from all samples and reverse transcribed into cDNA, which served as template for TCR sequencing. SuperScript III was used for first-strand cDNA synthesis, primed with a 2:1 mix of oligo-dT and random hexamers. A synthetic immune receptor repertoire was used to gauge amplification bias, and whatever bias remained was removed computationally. The paper's processing steps were these. Raw reads were preprocessed to remove errors, and CDR3 was defined according to IMGT conventions as the region from the conserved cysteine to phenylalanine. Clonality was computed as 1 minus the Shannon entropy, with the entropy normalized by log2 of the number of productive unique TCRs. Scalp TCRbeta sequences were cross-referenced with sorted blood CD4 and CD8 repertoires so that the CD4 or CD8 identity of scalp clones could be inferred. The table was pulled from immuneACCESS by TCRdb, which kept in-frame rearrangements only. Such tables lose some clones; where checked, under half of the loss comes from unresolved V genes, and the rest has no known cause. For V, J and clone size, that table is used; D and trimming come from the DNA. This sample holds about 200,000 clones; 58% were observed only once. The ten largest account for under 7% of the sample.

Concerning this clone: The specificity of this receptor is unknown. The record has no base qualities; no much larger clone is one base away.

Explained via the paper, the time point label denotes: about 25 weeks on oral tofacitinib. The treatment or condition tag for this specimen amounts to: oral pan-JAK inhibitor, 5-10 mg twice daily. Lesional scalp punch biopsies and peripheral blood were collected from alopecia areata patients. PBMCs were separated by density centrifugation and stained for CD3, CD4 and CD8, after which CD4+ and CD8+ T cells were sorted on a FACSAria. CDR1 and CDR2, per the germline V gene, are SGHRS and YFSETQ. Reading from cysteine to phenylalanine, the CDR3 counts 17 amino acids. CDR3 DNA is the only sequence kept; it has 51 bases, read in frame from the first base. V was cut back by 3 bases and J by 0 bases, leaving a gap of 19 bases between them.

The sequenced sample was CD4+ T cells sorted from blood, obtained at week 24, from a patient treated with tofacitinib. In this chain, TRBV5-1 is recombined with TRBJ2-7; the D call is tentative, TRBD1 or TRBD2, as each matches 5 bases. This clonotype was sampled from a human donor with alopecia areata. The encoded CDR3 is CASSWGTSTQSSYEQYF. The DNA is as follows: TGCGCCAGCAGCTGGGGGACGAGCACGCAGAGCTCCTACGAGCAGTACTTC.